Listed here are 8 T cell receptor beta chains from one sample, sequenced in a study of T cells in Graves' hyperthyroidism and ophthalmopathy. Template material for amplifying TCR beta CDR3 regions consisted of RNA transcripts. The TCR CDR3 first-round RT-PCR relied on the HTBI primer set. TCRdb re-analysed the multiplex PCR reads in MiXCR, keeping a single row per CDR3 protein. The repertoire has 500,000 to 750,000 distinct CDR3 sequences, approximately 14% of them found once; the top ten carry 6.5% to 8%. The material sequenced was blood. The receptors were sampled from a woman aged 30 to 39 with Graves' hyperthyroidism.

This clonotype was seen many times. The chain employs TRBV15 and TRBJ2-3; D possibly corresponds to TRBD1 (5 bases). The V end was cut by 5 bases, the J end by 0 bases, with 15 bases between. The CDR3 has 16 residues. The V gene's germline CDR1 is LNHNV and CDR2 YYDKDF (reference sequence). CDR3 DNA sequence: TGTGCCACCAGCGCCCGACAGATACGTAGCACAGATACGCAGTATTTT. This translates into CATSARQIRSTDTQYF. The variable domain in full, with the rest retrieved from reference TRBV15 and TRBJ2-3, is DAMVIQNPRYQVTQFGKPVTLSCSQTLNHNVMYWYQQKSSQAPKLLFHYYDKDFNNEADTPDNFQSRRPNTSFCFLDIRSPGLGDTAMYLCATSARQIRSTDTQYFGPGTRLTVL.

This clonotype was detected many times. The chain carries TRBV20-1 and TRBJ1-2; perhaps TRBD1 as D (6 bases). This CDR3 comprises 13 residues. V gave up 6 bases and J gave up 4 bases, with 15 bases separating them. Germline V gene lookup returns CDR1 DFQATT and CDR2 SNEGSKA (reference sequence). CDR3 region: CSASPQGGYGYTF. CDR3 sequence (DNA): TGCAGTGCCTCGCCACAGGGAGGCTATGGCTACACCTTC.

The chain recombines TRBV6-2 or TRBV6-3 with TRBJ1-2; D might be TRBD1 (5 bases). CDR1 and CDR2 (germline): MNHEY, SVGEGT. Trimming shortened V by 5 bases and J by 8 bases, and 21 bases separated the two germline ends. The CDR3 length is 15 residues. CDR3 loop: CASSRKQGAGGGYTF. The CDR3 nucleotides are TGTGCCAGCAGTAGAAAGCAGGGCGCAGGAGGGGGCTACACCTTC.

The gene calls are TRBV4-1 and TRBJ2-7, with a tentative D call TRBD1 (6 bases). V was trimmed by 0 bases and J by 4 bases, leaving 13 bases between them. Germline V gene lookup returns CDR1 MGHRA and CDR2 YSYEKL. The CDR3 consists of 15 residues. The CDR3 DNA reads TGCGCCAGCAGCCAAGAAAGGGGCAGGGGTTACGAGCAGTACTTC. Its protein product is CASSQERGRGYEQYF.

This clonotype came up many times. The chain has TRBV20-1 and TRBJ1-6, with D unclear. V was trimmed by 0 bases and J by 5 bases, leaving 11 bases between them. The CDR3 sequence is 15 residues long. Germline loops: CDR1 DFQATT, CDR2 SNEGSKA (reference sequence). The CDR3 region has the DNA TGCAGTGCTAGAGATACGGAGTCCAATAATTCACCCCTCCACTTT. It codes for CSARDTESNNSPLHF.

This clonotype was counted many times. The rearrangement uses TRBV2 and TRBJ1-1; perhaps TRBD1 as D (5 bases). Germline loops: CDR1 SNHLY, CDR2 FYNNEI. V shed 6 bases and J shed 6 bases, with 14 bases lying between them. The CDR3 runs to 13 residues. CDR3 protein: CASRTAAGPEAFF. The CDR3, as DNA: TGTGCCAGCAGGACGGCCGCAGGGCCTGAAGCTTTCTTT.

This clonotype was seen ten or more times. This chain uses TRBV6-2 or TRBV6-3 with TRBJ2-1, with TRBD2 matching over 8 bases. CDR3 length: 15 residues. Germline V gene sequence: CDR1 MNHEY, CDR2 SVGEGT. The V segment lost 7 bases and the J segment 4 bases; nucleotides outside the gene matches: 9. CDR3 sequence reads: CASTYPAGGYNEQFF. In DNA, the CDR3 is TGTGCCAGCACCTACCCCGCGGGGGGTTACAATGAGCAGTTCTTC.

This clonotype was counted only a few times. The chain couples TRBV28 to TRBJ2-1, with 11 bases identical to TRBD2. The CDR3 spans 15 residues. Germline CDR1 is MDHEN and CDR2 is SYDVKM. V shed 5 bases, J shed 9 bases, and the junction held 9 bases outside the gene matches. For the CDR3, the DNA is TGTGCCAGCAGTCCGATAGCGGGAGGGCGAGGTGAGCAGTTCTTC. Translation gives CASSPIAGGRGEQFF.